The clone carrying this T cell receptor (beta chain) was seen many times. Amplification of TCR beta CDR3 regions used RNA as the template. First-round RT-PCR of the TCR CDR3 relied on the HTBI primer set. MiXCR, run by TCRdb on the multiplex PCR reads, gives a single entry per CDR3 protein. Counted here are about 400,000 distinct CDR3 sequences, 12% to 15% occurring once; the ten biggest clones make up approximately 19%. These data come from a study of T cells in Graves' hyperthyroidism and ophthalmopathy. Germline CDR1 reads MNHNS; CDR2 reads SASEGT. V was trimmed by 8 bases and J by 0 bases, leaving 5 bases between them. This CDR3 comprises 12 residues. PBMCs were sourced from roughly 10 ml fresh peripheral blood.

The genes are TRBV6-1 and TRBJ1-5; a possible D gene is TRBD1 (5 bases). The receptor was isolated from a woman aged 60 to 75 with Graves' ophthalmopathy. Sequencing was performed on blood. The chain's CDR3 is CASQGSNQPQHF. The DNA of the CDR3 is TGTGCCAGCCAGGGTAGCAATCAGCCCCAGCATTTT.